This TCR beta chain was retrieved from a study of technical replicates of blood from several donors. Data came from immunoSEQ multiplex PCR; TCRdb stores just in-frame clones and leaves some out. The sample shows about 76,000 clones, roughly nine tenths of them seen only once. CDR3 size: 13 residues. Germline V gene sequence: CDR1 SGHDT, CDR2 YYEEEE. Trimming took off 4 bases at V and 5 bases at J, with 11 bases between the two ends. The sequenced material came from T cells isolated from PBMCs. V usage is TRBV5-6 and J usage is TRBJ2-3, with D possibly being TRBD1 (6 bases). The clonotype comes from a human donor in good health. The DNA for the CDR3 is TGTGCCAGCAGCACCACAGGGCGAGATACGCAGTATTTT. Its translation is CASSTTGRDTQYF.